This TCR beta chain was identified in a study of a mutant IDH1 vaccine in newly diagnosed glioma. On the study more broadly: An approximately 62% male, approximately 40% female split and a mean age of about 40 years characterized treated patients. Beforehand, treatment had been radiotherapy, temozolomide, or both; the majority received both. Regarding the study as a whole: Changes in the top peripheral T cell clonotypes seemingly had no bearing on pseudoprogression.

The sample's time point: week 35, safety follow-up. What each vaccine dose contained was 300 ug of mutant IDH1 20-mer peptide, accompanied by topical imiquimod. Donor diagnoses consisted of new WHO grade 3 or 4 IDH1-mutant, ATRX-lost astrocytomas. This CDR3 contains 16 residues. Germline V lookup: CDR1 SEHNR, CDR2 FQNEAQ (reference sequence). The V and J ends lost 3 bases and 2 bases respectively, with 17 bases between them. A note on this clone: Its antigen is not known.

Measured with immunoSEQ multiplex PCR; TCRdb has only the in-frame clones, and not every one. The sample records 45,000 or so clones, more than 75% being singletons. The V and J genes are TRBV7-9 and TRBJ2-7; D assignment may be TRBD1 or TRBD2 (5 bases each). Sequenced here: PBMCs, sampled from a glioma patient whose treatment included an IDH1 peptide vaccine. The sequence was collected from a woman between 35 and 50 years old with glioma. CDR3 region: CASSLGETLSPYEQYF. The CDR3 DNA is TGTGCCAGCAGCTTGGGGGAAACACTTTCTCCCTACGAGCAGTACTTC.